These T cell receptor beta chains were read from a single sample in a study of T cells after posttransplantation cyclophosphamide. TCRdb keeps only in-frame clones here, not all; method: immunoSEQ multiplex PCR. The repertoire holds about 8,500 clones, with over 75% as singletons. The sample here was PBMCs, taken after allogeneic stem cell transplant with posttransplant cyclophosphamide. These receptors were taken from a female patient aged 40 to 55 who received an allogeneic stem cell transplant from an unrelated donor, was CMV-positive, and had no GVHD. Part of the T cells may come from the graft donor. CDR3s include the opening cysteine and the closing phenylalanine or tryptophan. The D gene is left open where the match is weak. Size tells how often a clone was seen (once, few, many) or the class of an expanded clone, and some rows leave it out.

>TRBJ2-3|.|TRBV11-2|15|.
CASTERRDSTDTQYF
TGTGCCAGCACCGAGAGGCGAGATAGCACAGATACGCAGTATTTT
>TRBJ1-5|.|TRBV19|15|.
CASSNKRRSNQPQHF
TGTGCCAGTAGTAACAAACGAAGAAGCAATCAGCCCCAGCATTTT
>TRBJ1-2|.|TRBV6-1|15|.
CASSEVYGSTGIYTF
TGTGCCAGCAGTGAAGTTTACGGGTCGACGGGGATCTACACCTTC
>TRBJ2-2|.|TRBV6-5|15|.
CASSLSRGAGGELFF
TGTGCCAGCAGTTTGTCCCGGGGGGCGGGCGGGGAGCTGTTTTTT
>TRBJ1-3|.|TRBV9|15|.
CASSGPGQSGNTIYF
TGTGCCAGCAGCGGTCCAGGACAGTCTGGAAACACCATATATTTT
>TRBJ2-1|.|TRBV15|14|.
CATSRDVGANEQFF
TGTGCCACCAGCAGAGATGTGGGGGCAAATGAGCAGTTCTTC
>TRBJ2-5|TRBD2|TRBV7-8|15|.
CASSLGWGGGETQYF
TGTGCCAGCAGCTTAGGTTGGGGCGGGGGGGAGACCCAGTACTTC
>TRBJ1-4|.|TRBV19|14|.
CASSKGDTNEKLFF
TGTGCCAGTAGTAAGGGAGATACTAATGAAAAACTGTTTTTT
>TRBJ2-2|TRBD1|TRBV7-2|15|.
CASSLSGGLGGELFF
TGTGCCAGCAGCTTATCAGGGGGCCTGGGCGGGGAGCTGTTTTTT
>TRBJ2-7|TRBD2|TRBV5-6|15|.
CASSLAVSGGYEQYF
TGTGCCAGCAGCTTGGCCGTTAGCGGGGGGTACGAGCAGTACTTC
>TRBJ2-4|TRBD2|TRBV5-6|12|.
CASSEQGLAFMF
TGTGCCAGCAGCGAACAGGGACTAGCCTTCATGTTC
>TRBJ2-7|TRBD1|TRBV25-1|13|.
CASGRQGSYEQYF
TGTGCCAGCGGGAGACAGGGGTCCTACGAGCAGTACTTC
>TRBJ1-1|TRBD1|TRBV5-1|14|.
CATSFETGGTEAFF
TGCGCCACCAGCTTCGAGACAGGGGGCACTGAAGCTTTCTTT
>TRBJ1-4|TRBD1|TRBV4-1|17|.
CASSHYIGQGIKEKLFF
TGCGCCAGCAGCCATTATATAGGACAGGGGATAAAAGAAAAACTGTTTTTT
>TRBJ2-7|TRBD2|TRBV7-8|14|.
CASSFGKRGYEQYF
TGTGCCAGCAGCTTTGGCAAGCGGGGCTACGAGCAGTACTTC
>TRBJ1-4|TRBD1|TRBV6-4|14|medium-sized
CASRNRGLEEKLFF
TGTGCCAGCAGGAACAGGGGGCTGGAAGAAAAACTGTTTTTT
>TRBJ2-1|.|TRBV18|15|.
CASSPAGGPYNEQFF
TGTGCCAGCTCACCGGCGGGCGGGCCTTACAATGAGCAGTTCTTC
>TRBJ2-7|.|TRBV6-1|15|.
CASNSPGIATYEQYF
TGTGCCAGCAACTCCCCGGGAATAGCGACCTACGAGCAGTACTTC
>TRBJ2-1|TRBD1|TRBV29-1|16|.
CSVERAGTGTYNEQFF
TGCAGCGTTGAAAGGGCCGGGACAGGGACCTACAATGAGCAGTTCTTC
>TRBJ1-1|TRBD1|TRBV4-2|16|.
CASSQDLRQGATEAFF
TGTGCCAGCAGCCAAGATCTGCGACAGGGGGCGACTGAAGCTTTCTTT
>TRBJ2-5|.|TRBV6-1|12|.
CASSVVAETQYF
TGTGCCAGCAGTGTGGTAGCAGAGACCCAGTACTTC
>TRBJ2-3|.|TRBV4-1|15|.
CASMKVAGYTDTQYF
TGCGCCAGCATGAAGGTTGCGGGGTACACAGATACGCAGTATTTT
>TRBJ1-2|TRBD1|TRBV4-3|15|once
CASSQAGTGNYGYTF
TGCGCCAGCAGCCAAGCCGGGACAGGCAACTATGGCTACACCTTC
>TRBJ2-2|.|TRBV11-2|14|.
CASRKERNTGELFF
TGTGCCAGCAGGAAGGAGCGGAACACCGGGGAGCTGTTTTTT
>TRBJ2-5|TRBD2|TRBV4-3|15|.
CASSQDMGRAVAQYF
TGCGCCAGCAGCCAAGACATGGGGAGGGCGGTGGCCCAGTACTTC
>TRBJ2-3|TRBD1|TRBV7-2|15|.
CASRKGGSSTDTQYF
TGTGCCAGCAGAAAAGGGGGCTCTAGCACAGATACGCAGTATTTT
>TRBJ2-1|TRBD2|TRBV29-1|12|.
CSVESREAEQFF
TGCAGCGTTGAGTCACGGGAGGCTGAGCAGTTCTTC
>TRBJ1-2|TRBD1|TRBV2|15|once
CASSTGQGETYGYTF
TGTGCCAGCAGTACCGGACAGGGCGAGACCTATGGCTACACCTTC
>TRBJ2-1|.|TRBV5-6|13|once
CASSVWTDNEQFF
TGTGCCAGCAGCGTTTGGACAGACAATGAGCAGTTCTTC
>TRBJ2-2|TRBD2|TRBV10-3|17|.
CAIRSSGGPVDTGELFF
TGTGCCATCAGGAGTAGCGGGGGGCCGGTGGACACCGGGGAGCTGTTTTTT
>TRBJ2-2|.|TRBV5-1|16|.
CASSLWTGANTGELFF
TGCGCCAGCAGCTTATGGACGGGAGCGAACACCGGGGAGCTGTTTTTT
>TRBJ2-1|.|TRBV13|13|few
CASSLQGWNEQFF
TGTGCCAGCAGCTTACAGGGGTGGAATGAGCAGTTCTTC
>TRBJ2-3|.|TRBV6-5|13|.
CASSYQPEGTQYF
TGTGCCAGCAGTTACCAACCCGAGGGTACGCAGTATTTT
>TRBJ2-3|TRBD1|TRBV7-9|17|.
CASSLTGTGAVSDTQYF
TGTGCCAGCAGCTTAACCGGGACAGGGGCTGTGTCGGATACGCAGTATTTT
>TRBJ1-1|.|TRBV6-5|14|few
CASIQEGSGGRAFF
TGTGCCAGCATCCAGGAAGGCTCGGGGGGCAGAGCTTTCTTT
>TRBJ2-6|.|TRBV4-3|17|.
CASSPGHSFSGANVLTF
TGCGCCAGCAGCCCGGGACATTCTTTCTCTGGGGCCAACGTCCTGACTTTC
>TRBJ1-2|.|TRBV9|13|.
CASSQGQDYGYTF
TGTGCCAGCAGCCAGGGACAAGACTATGGCTACACCTTC
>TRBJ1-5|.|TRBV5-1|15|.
CASSLNGGSNQPQHF
TGCGCCAGCAGCTTGAACGGGGGTAGCAATCAGCCCCAGCATTTT
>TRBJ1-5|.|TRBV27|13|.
CAGPGGAPGPQHF
TGTGCCGGACCCGGGGGGGCCCCAGGGCCCCAGCATTTT
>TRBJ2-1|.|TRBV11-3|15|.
CASSLQGFNGDEQFF
TGTGCCAGCAGCTTACAGGGGTTCAACGGGGATGAGCAGTTCTTC
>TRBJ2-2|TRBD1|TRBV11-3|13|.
CATGQGNTGELFF
TGTGCTACGGGACAGGGGAACACCGGGGAGCTGTTTTTT
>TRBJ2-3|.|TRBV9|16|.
CASSVSGRGATDTQYF
TGTGCCAGCAGCGTATCGGGACGGGGGGCAACAGATACGCAGTATTTT
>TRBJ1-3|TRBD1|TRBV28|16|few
CASSEPGQGDGNTIYF
TGTGCCAGCAGTGAGCCGGGACAGGGGGATGGAAACACCATATATTTT
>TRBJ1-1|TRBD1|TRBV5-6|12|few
CASTYSGGEAFF
TGTGCCAGCACCTACTCAGGGGGTGAAGCTTTCTTT